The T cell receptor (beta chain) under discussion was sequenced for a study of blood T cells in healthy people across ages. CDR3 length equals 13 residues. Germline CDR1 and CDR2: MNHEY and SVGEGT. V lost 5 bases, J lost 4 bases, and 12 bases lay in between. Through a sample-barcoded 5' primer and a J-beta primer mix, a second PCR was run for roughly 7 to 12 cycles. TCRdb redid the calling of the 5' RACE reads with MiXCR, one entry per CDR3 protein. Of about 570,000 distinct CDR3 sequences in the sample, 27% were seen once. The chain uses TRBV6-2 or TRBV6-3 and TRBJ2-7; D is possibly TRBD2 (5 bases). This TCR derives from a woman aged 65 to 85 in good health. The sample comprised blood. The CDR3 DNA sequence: TGTGCCAGCAGTGCCGGCAGCGGATACGAGCAGTACTTC. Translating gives CASSAGSGYEQYF.